These 6 T cell receptor beta chains came from one sample sequenced in a study of blood T cell repertoires in COVID-19. Sequencing used immunoSEQ multiplex PCR; TCRdb keeps in-frame clones, though not all of them. The sample carries about 170,000 clones, about 84% recorded once. Sequencing was performed on PBMCs or T cells enriched from blood (not recorded which). These receptors all come from a man in his fifties or sixties who had recovered from COVID-19.

V gene TRBV18 combines with J gene TRBJ2-7, with TRBD1 as a possible D gene (5 bases). The germline V and J ends were trimmed by 6 bases and 9 bases, with 21 bases remaining between them. Germline CDR1 and CDR2: KGHSH and LQKENI. CDR3 size: 14 residues. The CDR3 reads CASSPQVDSLWQYF. The DNA of the CDR3 is TGTGCCAGCTCCCCCCAGGTAGACAGCCTGTGGCAGTACTTC.

The chain couples TRBV2 to TRBJ1-5, with D perhaps TRBD1 (6 bases). The V gene lost 6 bases and the J gene lost 1 base, with 13 bases spanning the gap. Germline values: CDR1 SNHLY, CDR2 FYNNEI. The CDR3 is 15 amino acids. CDR3 nucleotides: TGTGCCAGCAGCGAACAGGGAGGGAGCAATCAGCCCCAGCATTTT. It translates to CASSEQGGSNQPQHF. The entire variable domain, with the rest obtained from reference TRBV2 and TRBJ1-5, is as follows: EPEVTQTPSHQVTQMGQEVILRCVPISNHLYFYWYRQILGQKVEFLVSFYNNEISEKSEIFDDQFSVERPDGSNFTLKIRSTKLEDSAMYFCASSEQGGSNQPQHFGDGTRLSIL.

Only one count was recorded for this clone. The gene calls are TRBV28 and TRBJ1-2; the match to TRBD1 covers 11 bases. The CDR3 loop spans 16 amino acids. J gave up 8 bases and V 5 bases, and 13 bases lay outside the gene matches. Germline-derived CDR1 and CDR2 are MDHEN and SYDVKM. CDR3 in amino acids: CASSRRTGGDLGGYTF. As DNA, the CDR3 is TGTGCCAGCAGTCGAAGGACAGGGGGCGATTTGGGAGGCTACACCTTC.

The CDR3 protein is CASSPETRLSPVSYNEQFF. The DNA of the CDR3 is TGCGCCAGCAGCCCGGAAACCCGACTGAGCCCTGTGTCCTACAATGAGCAGTTCTTC. The genes are TRBV5-1 and TRBJ2-1; D not resolved. The germline V gene has CDR1 SGHRS and CDR2 YFSETQ. V was pared by 4 bases and J by 1 base, with 24 bases between. The CDR3 runs 19 residues. Using reference TRBV5-1 and TRBJ2-1 for the parts outside the CDR3, the full variable domain is KAGVTQTPRYLIKTRGQQVTLSCSPISGHRSVSWYQQTPGQGLQFLFEYFSETQRNKGNFPGRFSGRQFSNSRSEMNVSTLELGDSALYLCASSPETRLSPVSYNEQFFGPGTRLTVL.

The chain recombines TRBV6-5 with TRBJ1-1; 7 bases agree with TRBD1. Germline V lookup: CDR1 MNHEY, CDR2 SVGAGI. This CDR3 is 16 amino acids long. V shed 3 bases, J shed 1 base, and the junction held 8 bases outside the gene matches. Here the CDR3 reads CASSYYPGQTNTEAFF. CDR3 nucleotide sequence: TGTGCCAGCAGTTATTATCCGGGACAGACGAACACTGAAGCTTTCTTT.

This clone was seen more than once but under ten times. This rearrangement joins TRBV19 to TRBJ2-2; D ambiguous. The V and J ends lost 5 bases and 5 bases respectively, with 9 bases between them. Per the germline V gene, CDR1 is LNHDA and CDR2 is SQIVND (reference sequence). This CDR3 region has 13 residues. This chain's CDR3 is CASSPRWTGELFF. For the CDR3, the DNA is TGTGCCAGTAGTCCGAGATGGACCGGGGAGCTGTTTTTT. The variable domain in full, completed from reference TRBV19 and TRBJ2-2, reads DGGITQSPKYLFRKEGQNVTLSCEQNLNHDAMYWYRQDPGQGLRLIYYSQIVNDFQKGDIAEGYSVSREKKESFPLTVTSAQKNPTAFYLCASSPRWTGELFFGEGSRLTVL.